This T cell receptor beta chain was sequenced during a study of OX40 agonist ivuxolimab in advanced cancers. As for the study more broadly: Ivuxolimab was an agonistic, fully human IgG2 monoclonal antibody directed against OX40 (CD134), a costimulatory receptor. Prior anti-PD-1, anti-PD-L1 or anti-CTLA-4 therapy was permitted, and 30% to 50% of dose-escalation patients had received checkpoint inhibitors. The paper covers the monotherapy dose-escalation part of the phase I ivuxolimab trial, which included N of about 50 patients. Three dose-escalation patients achieved partial responses, one with hepatocellular carcinoma and two with cutaneous melanoma. Intravenous ivuxolimab was administered to patients every 2 weeks at six dose levels: 0.01, 0.1, 0.3, 1.5, 3 and 10 mg/kg. The purpose of peripheral TCRbeta sequencing was to test whether ivuxolimab changed TCR sequence diversity and led to clonal T-cell expansion. In the dose-escalation cohort, nearly 85% of patients were male, and the mean age was roughly 56 years with a range of roughly 20 to 79. Among the approximately 50 dose-escalation patients, around 19 had hepatocellular carcinoma, roughly 15 melanoma, 9 renal cell carcinoma and 9 head and neck cancer.

What the study reported, not specific to this receptor: Low levels of normalized T-cell clonal expansion were also seen in some nonresponding patients. At doses from 0.1 to 3.0 mg/kg, clonal expansion was seen in both CD4+ and CD8+ blood T cells between baseline and week 6. On average, CD8+ T cells showed more expanded clones than CD4+ T cells after ivuxolimab. Antigen specificity was not determined for the clonally expanded peripheral T cells. In partial responders in the 0.1-3.0 mg/kg groups, normalized peripheral clonal expansion was found to be among the lowest, especially among CD8+ T cells.

To sequence the TCRbeta CDR3 region, genomic DNA was isolated from the sorted cells. The immunoSEQ Assay was used for sequencing of TCRbeta CDR3 regions. Not all clones reach the TCRdb copy of this immuneACCESS table, which keeps in-frame sequences only. Checked studies attribute under half of the gap to unresolved V genes and leave the rest unexplained. The sample table contains approximately 120,000 clones; only one count was recorded for 80% to 95% of them. The top ten clonotypes cover approximately 0.81% of the sample. In regard to this clone: Its antigen remains undetermined. The sample holds no much larger clone one base away, and base qualities are not on file.

The trial excluded patients who had a history of autoimmune disease or were on systemic immunosuppression. Peripheral blood for TCR sequencing was collected from all dose cohorts at baseline, on cycle 4 day 1, and on cycle 7 day 1. Samples were obtained from an open-label, multicenter, first-in-human phase I dose-escalation trial of ivuxolimab. Adults with locally advanced or metastatic melanoma, renal cell, hepatocellular, or head and neck squamous cell carcinoma were enrolled in the trial. Before TCR sequencing, CD4+ T cells and CD8+ T cells from peripheral blood were sorted into separate populations. Spanning cysteine to phenylalanine, the CDR3 consists of 17 amino acids. Of the read, only the CDR3 DNA is kept; its 51 bases are in frame from base 1. V is shortened by 1 base, J by 0 bases, and the region joining them spans 13 bases. CDR1 and CDR2, looked up from the germline V gene, are SGHTA and FQGNSA.

The chain uses TRBV7-2 and TRBJ1-5, with TRBD1 as a weak D call on 6 bases. This receptor was obtained from an adult with an advanced solid tumor such as melanoma, head and neck, liver or kidney cancer. The source material was CD4+ or CD8+ T cells sorted from blood, sampled in a trial of the OX40 agonist ivuxolimab. The sequenced DNA: TGTGCCAGCAGCTTAGGAGGGACACCTTATAGCAATCAGCCCCAGCATTTT. It translates as CASSLGGTPYSNQPQHF. The variable domain in full, with residues beyond the CDR3 obtained from the reference TRBV7-2 and TRBJ1-5 genes, is GAGVSQSPSNKVTEKGKDVELRCDPISGHTALYWYRQSLGQGLEFLIYFQGNSAPDKSGLPSDRFSAERTGGSVSTLTIQRTQQEDSAVYLCASSLGGTPYSNQPQHFGDGTRLSIL.